This T cell receptor beta chain was observed in a study of OX40 agonist ivuxolimab in advanced cancers. Study summary: Hepatocellular carcinoma, melanoma, renal cell or head and neck cancer affected the dose-escalation patients. General study results and limits: At 0.1 to 3.0 mg/kg, CD4+ and CD8+ blood T cells expanded clonally by week 6.

A history of autoimmune disease or systemic immunosuppression excluded patients. The CDR3 length is 15 residues. From germline, CDR1 is PRHDT and CDR2 FYEKMQ (reference sequence). Trimming cost V 5 bases and J 4 bases; bases outside gene matches: 7. Here immunoSEQ multiplex PCR was the method, and the copy in TCRdb shows in-frame clones only, minus some. The sample has under 85,000 clones, about 93% seen once. Notes on this clone: Its antigen is not identified.

This clonotype was obtained from an adult with an advanced solid tumor such as melanoma, head and neck, liver or kidney cancer. The sample in question was CD4+ or CD8+ T cells sorted from blood, obtained in a trial of the OX40 agonist ivuxolimab. V is TRBV13 and J is TRBJ1-3; TRBD1 matches at 8 bases. CDR3 protein: CASSPAGGPGNTIYF. Here the CDR3 DNA reads TGTGCCAGCAGCCCGGCAGGGGGCCCCGGAAACACCATATATTTT. The full variable domain, in which reference TRBV13 and TRBJ1-3 provide the parts outside the CDR3, is AAGVIQSPRHLIKEKRETATLKCYPIPRHDTVYWYQQGPGQDPQFLISFYEKMQSDKGSIPDRFSAQQFSDYHSELNMSSLELGDSALYFCASSPAGGPGNTIYFGEGSWLTVV.